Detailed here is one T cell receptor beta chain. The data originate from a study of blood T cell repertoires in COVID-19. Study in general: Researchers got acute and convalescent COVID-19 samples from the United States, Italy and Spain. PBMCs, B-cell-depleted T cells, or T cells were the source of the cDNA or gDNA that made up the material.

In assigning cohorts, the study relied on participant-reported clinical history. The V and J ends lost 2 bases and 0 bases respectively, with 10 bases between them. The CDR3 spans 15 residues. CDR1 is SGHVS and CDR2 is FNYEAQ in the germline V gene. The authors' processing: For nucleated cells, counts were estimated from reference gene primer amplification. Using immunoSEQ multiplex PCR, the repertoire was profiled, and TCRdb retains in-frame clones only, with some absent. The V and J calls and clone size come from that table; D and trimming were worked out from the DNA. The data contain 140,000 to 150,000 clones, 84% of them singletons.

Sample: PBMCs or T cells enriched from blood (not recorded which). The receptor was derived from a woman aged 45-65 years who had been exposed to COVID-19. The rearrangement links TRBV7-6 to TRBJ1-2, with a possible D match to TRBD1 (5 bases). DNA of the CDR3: TGTGCCAGCAGCTTAAGGGCAGGGACTAACTATGGCTACACCTTC. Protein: CASSLRAGTNYGYTF.